The 19 T cell receptor beta chains below come from one sample, sequenced in a study of CD8+CD57+ T cells in acquired aplastic anemia. Both TCR beta VDJ combination and CDR3 sequence profiling were carried out. Genomic DNA was the template for this profiling. TCRdb reprocessed the reads with MiXCR, giving one entry per CDR3 protein. The sample has 120,000 or so distinct CDR3 sequences; approximately 41% are singletons. CD8+CD57+ cell expansion had been shown by flow cytometry in patients chosen for sequencing. The sequencing input was sorted CD4+, CD8+, or CD8+CD57+ T cells (not recorded which) from PBMCs. These receptor sequences come from a human donor with aplastic anemia.

This chain uses TRBV11-2 with TRBJ1-3; D ambiguous. This CDR3 spans 17 amino acids. Trimming took off 5 bases at V and 2 bases at J, with 19 bases between the two ends. CDR1 and CDR2 from the germline V gene are SGHAT and FQNNGV. The CDR3 bases are TGTGCCAGCAGCGCCGCCGCCGGGAGTAGCGCTGGAAACACCATATATTTT. It yields the protein CASSAAAGSSAGNTIYF.

The genes are TRBV9 and TRBJ2-3, with 10 positions matching TRBD2. Losses at the gene ends were 0 bases for V and 6 bases for J; bases not matched to a gene: 7. Germline lookup yields CDR1 SGDLS and CDR2 YYNGEE. This CDR3 is built from 16 residues. CDR3 sequence (DNA): TGTGCCAGCAGCGTAGTGGCTAGCGGGAGTTCGGATACGCAGTATTTT. It codes for CASSVVASGSSDTQYF.

In its sample, this clonotype was seen many times. The rearrangement joins TRBV6-1 to TRBJ2-5, with D perhaps assigned TRBD1 or TRBD2 (5 bases each). The germline gives CDR1 MNHNS, CDR2 SASEGT. The CDR3 contains 14 residues. V was cut by 2 bases and J by 5 bases, with 12 bases left in between. CDR3 coding DNA: TGTGCCAGCAGTGAATGGGCAGGGACCGAGACCCAGTACTTC. This gives the protein CASSEWAGTETQYF.

In DNA, the CDR3 is TGTGCCAGCTCACCTCAGACAGGGGCGAGTGGAAACACCATATATTTT. Its protein product is CASSPQTGASGNTIYF. This rearrangement joins TRBV18 to TRBJ1-3; 8 bases map to TRBD1. In germline, CDR1 is KGHSH, CDR2 LQKENI. V trimming: 3 bases; J trimming: 3 bases; junction bases outside the gene matches: 7. The CDR3 totals 16 residues.

V is TRBV9 and J is TRBJ2-3; 12 bases agree with TRBD2. The CDR3 totals 15 residues. CDR1 is SGDLS, CDR2 YYNGEE, per germline. The V gene end was trimmed by 4 bases and the J gene end by 6 bases; junction bases not matched to a gene: 6. The DNA for the CDR3 is TGTGCCAGCAGCCCCAGGACTAGCGGGGTCGATACGCAGTATTTT. It yields the protein CASSPRTSGVDTQYF.

The chain carries TRBV11-3 and TRBJ1-5; possibly TRBD1 for D (5 bases). V shed 5 bases and J shed 0 bases, with 11 bases lying between them. CDR3 length: 15 residues. Germline values: CDR1 SGHNT, CDR2 YENEEA. In DNA, the CDR3 is TGTGCCAGCAGCATCGGGACGGATAGCAATCAGCCCCAGCATTTT. As protein: CASSIGTDSNQPQHF.

This clonotype was seen ten or more times. The rearrangement uses TRBV3-1 and TRBJ1-6; D gene unclear. CDR1 and CDR2 (germline): LGHDT, YNNKEL (reference sequence). The CDR3 spans 13 residues. V was trimmed by 1 base and J by 6 bases, leaving 4 bases between them. CDR3 coding DNA: TGTGCCAGCAGCCAAGCATCTAATTCACCCCTCCACTTT. This codes for CASSQASNSPLHF.

This clonotype was seen at least ten times. The chain uses TRBV6-2 or TRBV6-3 and TRBJ2-7, with D possibly TRBD1 on 6 matching bases. Trimming shortened V by 6 bases and J by 2 bases, and 17 bases separated the two germline ends. The CDR3 spans 15 residues. Germline assignment: CDR1 MNHEY and CDR2 SVGEGT. The CDR3 coding sequence is TGTGCCAGCAGAGGACTCAACAGGGCCACCTACGAGCAGTACTTC. Residues: CASRGLNRATYEQYF.

This clonotype was recorded at least ten times. The J gene is TRBJ1-3, the V gene TRBV7-2, with D unresolved. CDR3 size: 13 residues. The V gene lost 5 bases and the J gene lost 3 bases, with 8 bases spanning the gap. Germline V gene sequence: CDR1 SGHTA, CDR2 FQGNSA. This CDR3 is CASSIPGGNTIYF. The CDR3 DNA reads TGTGCCAGCAGCATACCGGGTGGAAACACCATATATTTT.

This clonotype was observed a single time. Given a much more abundant clone one base away, this may be a read error. CDR3: CSARGSRGGVTDTQYF. The DNA for the CDR3 is TGCAGTGCTAGAGGATCGCGCGGGGGGGTCACAGATACGCAGTATTTT. V usage is TRBV20-1 and J usage is TRBJ2-3; 9 nucleotides align to TRBD2. The CDR3 length is 16 residues. Germline V gene sequence: CDR1 DFQATT, CDR2 SNEGSKA (reference sequence). The junction had 7 bases not matched to a gene; V was cut back by 1 base and J by 2 bases.

The chain carries TRBV24-1 and TRBJ1-2; tentatively, D is TRBD1 (6 bases). This CDR3 comprises 13 residues. CDR1 and CDR2 from the germline V gene are KGHDR and SFDVKD. Trimming took off 6 bases at V and 2 bases at J, with 9 bases between the two ends. CDR3 sequence (DNA): TGTGCCACCAGTACCGGGGGCAACTATGGCTACACCTTC. Translating it yields CATSTGGNYGYTF.

The V gene is TRBV2, the J gene TRBJ1-5, with 11 bases matching TRBD1. CDR3 length: 14 residues. With V trimmed by 6 bases and J by 5 bases, 3 bases remained unmatched. From germline, CDR1 is SNHLY and CDR2 FYNNEI. The CDR3 nucleotides read TGTGCCAGCAGGTGGGACAGGGGGGATCAGCCCCAGCATTTT. Translation: CASRWDRGDQPQHF.

Here the CDR3 DNA reads TGTGCCAGCAGCTTAGGAGGCATCGGGAATGGCTACACCTTC. The encoded protein is CASSLGGIGNGYTF. The chain couples TRBV7-8 to TRBJ1-2; D remains unclear. The V and J ends lost 1 base and 6 bases respectively, with 12 bases between them. Germline V gene data show CDR1 as SGHVS and CDR2 as FQNEAQ. The CDR3 spans 14 residues.

This clonotype showed up many times. The chain has TRBV4-3 and TRBJ1-1, with D maybe TRBD1 (6 bases). This CDR3 region has 14 residues. The V end lost 2 bases, the J end lost 5 bases, and 12 bases lay between the germline ends. Per the germline V gene, CDR1 is LGHNA and CDR2 is YSLEER. The CDR3 DNA follows: TGCGCCAGCAGCCAAATAGGAGGGGGAACTGAAGCTTTCTTT. It is translated as CASSQIGGGTEAFF.

V gene TRBV24-1 combines with J gene TRBJ2-3, with a possible D match to TRBD2 (6 bases). CDR3 length: 16 residues. Deletions cut 1 base from V and 1 base from J, with 11 bases between. The germline CDR1 and CDR2 sequences are KGHDR and SFDVKD. The CDR3 sequence is CATSDFASEGTDTQYF. The CDR3 DNA follows: TGTGCCACCAGTGATTTTGCTAGCGAAGGCACAGATACGCAGTATTTT.

This clonotype was detected only a few times. One end of the junction does not line up with germline, which may come from a read error. V gene TRBV27 combines with J gene TRBJ1-2; D unresolved. Germline assignment: CDR1 MNHEY and CDR2 SMNVEV (reference sequence). The CDR3 is 13 amino acids. The CDR3 coding sequence is TGTGCCAGCAGTTTAGCCCGTAACTATGGCTACGCCTTC. It yields the protein CASSLARNYGYAF.

The chain recombines TRBV24-1 with TRBJ2-1, with 11 bases lining up with TRBD2. J lost 1 base, V lost 3 bases, and 4 bases had no gene match. The CDR3 has 17 amino acids. The germline V gene encodes CDR1 KGHDR and CDR2 SFDVKD. CDR3 loop: CATSDPTSGSSYNEQFF. The CDR3, as DNA: TGTGCCACCAGTGATCCTACTAGCGGGAGTTCCTACAATGAGCAGTTCTTC.

This sequence joins TRBV6-1 and TRBJ2-1; unclear D gene. V lost 0 bases, J lost 10 bases, and 10 bases lay in between. CDR1 MNHNS and CDR2 SASEGT come from the germline V gene. The CDR3 extends over 13 amino acids. The CDR3 loop is CASSEAGTYEQFF. CDR3 in DNA: TGTGCCAGCAGTGAAGCAGGTACCTACGAGCAGTTCTTC.

V gene TRBV2 combines with J gene TRBJ2-7; 8 bases are shared with TRBD1. Germline CDR1 and CDR2: SNHLY and FYNNEI. The CDR3 runs 14 residues. V lost 6 bases to trimming and J lost 2 bases; unmatched junction nucleotides: 6. The CDR3 coding sequence is TGTGCCAGCAGCTGGGACAGGAAGACCTACGAGCAGTACTTC. It translates to CASSWDRKTYEQYF.